This T cell receptor (beta chain) appears in the sequencing data of a study of blood T cell repertoires in COVID-19. As for the study in general: The United States, Italy and Spain were the sources of the acute and convalescent COVID-19 samples. The analysed material was cDNA or gDNA that came from T cells, B-cell-depleted T cells, or PBMCs.

This CDR3 contains 13 residues. Germline V gene data show CDR1 as SGHKS and CDR2 as YYEKEE (reference sequence). V shed 2 bases and J shed 4 bases, with 8 bases lying between them. In the original analysis: Amplification of reference gene primers provided the estimated nucleated cell counts. Generated by immunoSEQ multiplex PCR, the TCRdb table keeps only in-frame clones and is missing some. V and J calls and clone size follow that table, whereas D and trimming were derived from the DNA. The sample records over 200,000 clones, 89% being singletons. This clonotype was obtained from a woman in her 40s with acute or convalescent COVID-19. Sequenced input: peripheral blood. This chain connects TRBV5-5 to TRBJ2-3; the D gene is possibly TRBD1 (6 bases). CDR3 nucleotide sequence: TGTGCCAGCAGCTTTGGGGGCGCAGATACGCAGTATTTT. Its protein is CASSFGGADTQYF.